This TCR beta chain appears in the sequencing data of a study of shared clonotypes between healthy human individuals. Study details: Samples came from a couple of female and a few male donors aged 18 to 49.

V was cut by 5 bases and J by 7 bases, with 18 bases left in between. This CDR3 has 14 residues. Germline V gives CDR1 MGHDK, CDR2 SYGVNS. A deep-level run was used for the assay. Clones were sequenced by immunoSEQ multiplex PCR, and TCRdb holds only the in-frame ones, with some missing. The table lists hundreds of thousands of clones, more than 70% of them singletons. The TCR comes from a woman in her forties in good health. Some clones in this sample may be carry-over from other donors' samples. Specimen: PBMCs. The V gene is TRBV25-1, the J gene TRBJ2-7; D might be TRBD2 (5 bases). This CDR3 is CASSFYGGSGEQYF. CDR3 DNA: TGTGCCAGCAGTTTTTACGGAGGTTCGGGGGAGCAGTACTTC.